A single sample is the source of the 27 T cell receptor beta chains below, sequenced in a study of Ad26.COV2.S vaccination and SARS-CoV-2 variants. Treatment meaning: about 20 received Ad26.COV2.S at low or high dose, single or two shots; several received placebo; per-sample allocation not given. Each sample was drawn 63 days after the first injection (of vaccine or placebo). Sequencing was performed with immunoSEQ multiplex PCR; in TCRdb, only in-frame clones are kept and a portion is missing. Of 250,000 to 300,000 clones listed, 80% to 90% are singletons. The sample here was peripheral blood, taken in a trial of Ad26.COV2.S vaccine versus placebo. These receptors were taken from a person aged 18-65 years who received the Ad26.COV2.S COVID-19 vaccine or a placebo.

The chain links TRBV30 to TRBJ2-1; TRBD2 matches at 7 bases. The V segment lost 2 bases and the J segment 5 bases; nucleotides outside the gene matches: 15. Germline V gives CDR1 GTSNPN, CDR2 SVGIG (reference sequence). This CDR3 contains 17 residues. The CDR3 nucleotides read TGTGCCTGGAGTATCATTGGGCGGGGCGGGAGCCACAATGAGCAGTTCTTC. It codes for CAWSIIGRGGSHNEQFF. Full variable domain (rest looked up from reference TRBV30 and TRBJ2-1): SQTIHQWPATLVQPVGSPLSLECTVEGTSNPNLYWYRQAAGRGLQLLFYSVGIGQISSEVPQNLSASRPQDRQFILSSKKLLLSDSGFYLCAWSIIGRGGSHNEQFFGPGTRLTVL.

This clone was seen once. This rearrangement joins TRBV28 to TRBJ2-3; 10 bases are shared with TRBD2. The CDR3 spans 16 residues. V shed 6 bases and J 5 bases; nucleotides not matched to a gene: 11. Looked up from germline, CDR1 is MDHEN and CDR2 is SYDVKM. CDR3 sequence (DNA): TGTGCCAGCAGGTTAGGTCTAGCGGGGGCCGAAGATACGCAGTATTTT. Translated, it gives CASRLGLAGAEDTQYF. The variable domain in full, with the rest retrieved from reference TRBV28 and TRBJ2-3, is DVKVTQSSRYLVKRTGEKVFLECVQDMDHENMFWYRQDPGLGLRLIYFSYDVKMKEKGDIPEGYSVSREKKERFSLILESASTNQTSMYLCASRLGLAGAEDTQYFGPGTRLTVL.

The rearrangement joins TRBV12-3 or TRBV12-4 to TRBJ1-4; D is unclear. This CDR3 is built from 12 residues. Trimming cost V 8 bases and J 10 bases, with 14 bases left between them. The CDR3: CASASGRGKLFF. Written as DNA, the CDR3 is TGTGCCAGCGCCTCTGGACGCGGAAAACTGTTTTTT.

V is TRBV2 and J is TRBJ1-1; 8 nucleotides match TRBD1. There are 14 residues in the CDR3. The J segment lost 7 bases and the V segment lost 6 bases, leaving 10 bases of the junction unmatched. Germline V gene sequence: CDR1 SNHLY, CDR2 FYNNEI. The CDR3 here is CASRGQAREGEAFF. The CDR3 bases are TGTGCCAGCAGGGGACAGGCGAGGGAGGGTGAAGCTTTCTTT.

The chain has TRBV3-1 (or the pseudogene TRBV3-2) and TRBJ1-2; TRBD1 is a possible D gene (5 bases). The CDR3 extends over 13 amino acids. V was shortened by 0 bases and J by 7 bases, with 9 bases between the two germline ends. Germline V gene lookup returns CDR1 LGHDT and CDR2 YNNKEL (reference sequence). The CDR3 spells CASSQDRASGYTF. The CDR3 nucleotides read TGTGCCAGCAGCCAAGACAGGGCCTCTGGCTACACCTTC.

Notes on this clone: Other DNA sequences in the same sample also yield this CDR3. DNA of the CDR3: TGTGCCAGCAGCCAAGGGGGGGTCGAGACCCAGTACTTC. This codes for CASSQGGVETQYF. The chain combines TRBV3-1 (or the pseudogene TRBV3-2) with TRBJ2-5; D is perhaps TRBD2 (6 bases). The CDR3 sequence is 13 residues long. V lost 1 base and J lost 5, with 8 bases in between. Germline-derived CDR1 and CDR2 are LGHDT and YNNKEL (reference sequence).

As DNA, the CDR3 is TGTGCCAGCAGCCCCCGGGTAGGGGGCGCCGCTGAAGCTTTCTTT. This codes for CASSPRVGGAAEAFF. The chain is built from TRBV11-1 and TRBJ1-1, with 7 bases lining up with TRBD1. The CDR3 is 15 amino acids. Trimming removed 5 bases from V and 6 bases from J; junction bases left unmatched: 12. Germline V CDR1 and CDR2: SGHAT, FQDESV (reference sequence).

The J gene is TRBJ2-7, the V gene TRBV3-1 (or the pseudogene TRBV3-2), with TRBD2 matching over 8 bases. Per germline, CDR1 LGHDT and CDR2 YNNKEL (reference sequence). The CDR3 extends over 14 amino acids. The V gene end was trimmed by 4 bases and the J gene end by 2 bases; junction bases not matched to a gene: 4. The CDR3 DNA follows: TGTGCCAGCAGCCTAGCGGGGAGACCCTACGAGCAGTACTTC. This sequence encodes CASSLAGRPYEQYF.

The sample holds a few counts of this clone. The chain carries TRBV4-2 and TRBJ2-2; weak D call: TRBD1 (5 bases). The V and J ends lost 5 bases and 1 base respectively, with 11 bases between them. Germline values: CDR1 LGHNA, CDR2 YNFKEQ. This CDR3 has 15 amino acids. The CDR3 loop reads CASSYQTGNTGELFF. For the CDR3, the DNA is TGTGCCAGCAGCTACCAAACAGGGAACACCGGGGAGCTGTTTTTT.

As DNA, the CDR3 is TGTGCCAGTAGTATTTCAAGGGCCACAGATACGCAGTATTTT. It specifies CASSISRATDTQYF. This rearrangement joins TRBV19 to TRBJ2-3; D is ambiguous. Trimming cost V 3 bases and J 2 bases, with 9 bases left between them. Germline V CDR1 and CDR2: LNHDA, SQIVND (reference sequence). The CDR3 runs to 14 residues. The full variable domain, completed using reference TRBV19 and TRBJ2-3, is DGGITQSPKYLFRKEGQNVTLSCEQNLNHDAMYWYRQDPGQGLRLIYYSQIVNDFQKGDIAEGYSVSREKKESFPLTVTSAQKNPTAFYLCASSISRATDTQYFGPGTRLTVL.

The J gene is TRBJ1-2, the V gene TRBV4-3, with 11 bases lining up with TRBD1. The length of the CDR3 is 16 residues. Per the germline V gene, CDR1 is LGHNA and CDR2 is YSLEER. The V and J ends lost 0 bases and 4 bases, in that order; junction bases with no gene match: 4. The CDR3 DNA reads as TGCGCCAGCAGCCAAGATTGGACAGGGGGCGTCTATGGCTACACCTTC. Translation gives CASSQDWTGGVYGYTF.

This clone was seen repeatedly, ten times or more. This chain links TRBV4-3 with TRBJ1-2; 7 bases map to TRBD1. Germline V gives CDR1 LGHNA, CDR2 YSLEER. This CDR3 is 16 amino acids long. V gave up 3 bases and J gave up 3 bases; unmatched junction bases: 10. CDR3 amino acids: CASSQGIAQGDYGYTF. The CDR3 DNA reads TGCGCCAGCAGCCAGGGGATTGCGCAGGGGGACTATGGCTACACCTTC.

This clone was recorded a few times. The sample has other DNA sequences that encode this CDR3 too. J is TRBJ1-2 and V is TRBV6-5; tentative D call: TRBD1 (5 bases). Germline V gene lookup returns CDR1 MNHEY and CDR2 SVGAGI. The CDR3 contains 13 residues. V lost 2 bases and J 4 bases, leaving 8 bases between the germline ends. The DNA for the CDR3 is TGTGCCAGCAGTTACGGCGGGGGCTATGGCTACACCTTC. This codes for CASSYGGGYGYTF.

CDR3 DNA sequence: TGTGCCAGTAGTGGCTCCATAGGGACAGGACATAATCAGCCCCAGCATTTT. Translation: CASSGSIGTGHNQPQHF. The chain has TRBV19 and TRBJ1-5; 8 nucleotides match TRBD1. The CDR3 is 17 amino acids. Germline CDR1 is LNHDA and CDR2 is SQIVND (reference sequence). J gave up 4 bases and V 5 bases, and 13 bases lay outside the gene matches. The variable domain in full, with the rest retrieved from reference TRBV19 and TRBJ1-5, is DGGITQSPKYLFRKEGQNVTLSCEQNLNHDAMYWYRQDPGQGLRLIYYSQIVNDFQKGDIAEGYSVSREKKESFPLTVTSAQKNPTAFYLCASSGSIGTGHNQPQHFGDGTRLSIL.

The CDR3 loop reads CASSHRTEMDEKLFF. The CDR3 bases are TGTGCCAGCAGCCATAGGACGGAGATGGATGAAAAACTGTTTTTT. The V call is TRBV3-1 (or the pseudogene TRBV3-2), the J call TRBJ1-4; D ambiguous. The CDR3 loop spans 15 amino acids. The V end lost 3 bases, the J end lost 6 bases, and 14 bases lay between the germline ends. Germline-derived CDR1 and CDR2 are LGHDT and YNNKEL (reference sequence).

V usage is TRBV19 and J usage is TRBJ1-4; D is undetermined. Germline lookup yields CDR1 LNHDA and CDR2 SQIVND (reference sequence). V was clipped by 8 bases and J by 4 bases, with 17 bases between them. The CDR3 length is 15 residues. For the CDR3, the DNA is TGTGCCAGTTGCGATGAGGTCAGGAGTAATGAAAAACTGTTTTTT. Translated, it gives CASCDEVRSNEKLFF.

J is TRBJ2-3 and V is TRBV11-2, with D perhaps TRBD2 (6 bases). Germline V gene sequence: CDR1 SGHAT, CDR2 FQNNGV. The CDR3 has 16 residues. Trimming cost V 5 bases and J 6 bases, with 21 bases left between them. CDR3 nucleotides: TGTGCCAGCAGCCCACGCCGGGCTGGCCGGGGGGATACGCAGTATTTT. This codes for CASSPRRAGRGDTQYF.

The chain joins TRBV5-1 to TRBJ2-5; 11 bases agree with TRBD2. CDR1 is SGHRS and CDR2 is YFSETQ in the germline V gene. Trimming cost V 0 bases and J 5 bases; bases outside gene matches: 3. The CDR3 length is 15 residues. As DNA, the CDR3 is TGCGCCAGCAGCTTGGGACTAGCGGGATTGGAGACCCAGTACTTC. Translation gives CASSLGLAGLETQYF.

This rearrangement joins TRBV5-6 to TRBJ1-2; no firm D call. The V gene lost 4 bases and the J gene lost 6 bases, with 19 bases spanning the gap. Germline V gene data show CDR1 as SGHDT and CDR2 as YYEEEE. The CDR3 consists of 15 residues. The CDR3: CASSRAVLGTDGYTF. CDR3 coding DNA: TGTGCCAGCAGCCGCGCGGTTTTGGGAACTGATGGCTACACCTTC.

The V call is TRBV6-1, the J call TRBJ2-7; D perhaps matches TRBD2 (5 bases). Germline V gene lookup returns CDR1 MNHNS and CDR2 SASEGT. V was clipped by 2 bases and J by 4 bases, with 24 bases between them. The CDR3 length is 18 residues. The CDR3 nucleotides read TGTGCCAGCAGTGAATTTCCTCCCCGCGGAGCGGCCTCATACGAGCAGTACTTC. As protein: CASSEFPPRGAASYEQYF.

This chain uses TRBV30 with TRBJ1-1; D is ambiguous. Per germline, CDR1 GTSNPN and CDR2 SVGIG (reference sequence). The ends were cut back, 0 bases at V and 0 bases at J, with 14 bases in the middle. The CDR3 sequence is 16 residues long. CDR3 loop: CAWSVRAGPMNTEAFF. The DNA of the CDR3 is TGTGCCTGGAGTGTAAGGGCAGGCCCCATGAACACTGAAGCTTTCTTT.

The rearrangement joins TRBV7-2 to TRBJ2-7; 10 bases agree with TRBD2. This CDR3 contains 15 residues. Germline trimming cut 3 bases from V and 0 bases from J; bases unmatched to any gene: 2. From germline, CDR1 is SGHTA and CDR2 FQGNSA. The CDR3 sequence is CASSLGTSASYEQYF. The DNA for the CDR3 is TGTGCCAGCAGCTTGGGGACTAGCGCCTCCTACGAGCAGTACTTC.

This sequence joins TRBV19 and TRBJ1-1; 8 bases align to TRBD1. Germline V lookup: CDR1 LNHDA, CDR2 SQIVND (reference sequence). The CDR3 runs to 14 residues. The trim removed 6 bases at V and 7 bases at J, leaving 10 bases unmatched. The CDR3, as DNA: TGTGCCAGTAGCCCCCGACAGGGGACGAGTGAAGCTTTCTTT. Protein product: CASSPRQGTSEAFF.

The V gene is TRBV9, the J gene TRBJ1-6, with 7 bases matching TRBD1. There are 15 residues in the CDR3. CDR1 and CDR2 from the germline V gene are SGDLS and YYNGEE. The junction had 7 bases not matched to a gene; V was cut back by 2 bases and J by 8 bases. The CDR3, as DNA: TGTGCCAGCAGCGTGACAGGGCTTCGAGATTCACCCCTCCACTTT. Translating it yields CASSVTGLRDSPLHF.

The chain employs TRBV7-9 and TRBJ2-1, with a tentative D call TRBD1 (5 bases). There are 14 residues in the CDR3. In germline, CDR1 is SEHNR, CDR2 FQNEAQ (reference sequence). V was cut by 3 bases and J by 15 bases, with 21 bases left in between. DNA for the CDR3: TGTGCCAGCAGCTTTTTCCCCATAGACAGTTCCCGGTTCTTC. Encoded protein: CASSFFPIDSSRFF. The full variable domain, with the rest looked up from reference TRBV7-9 and TRBJ2-1, is DTGVSQNPRHKITKRGQNVTFRCDPISEHNRLYWYRQTLGQGPEFLTYFQNEAQLEKSRLLSDRFSAERPKGSFSTLEIQRTEQGDSAMYLCASSFFPIDSSRFFGPGTRLTVL.

This rearrangement joins TRBV5-4 to TRBJ2-5; 7 nucleotides match TRBD2. CDR3 length: 14 amino acids. V shed 4 bases and J 5 bases; nucleotides not matched to a gene: 8. The germline V gene encodes CDR1 SGHNT and CDR2 YYREEE (reference sequence). This chain's CDR3 is CASSVRLAAETQYF. The CDR3 nucleotides read TGTGCCAGCAGCGTACGACTAGCCGCCGAGACCCAGTACTTC.

A few counts support this clone. CDR3 sequence reads: CASTIGQGVRGNIQYF. Here the CDR3 DNA reads TGTGCCAGCACCATAGGACAGGGCGTGAGGGGGAACATTCAGTACTTC. The V call is TRBV2, the J call TRBJ2-4; 8 nucleotides line up with TRBD1. V lost 7 bases to trimming and J lost 7 bases; unmatched junction nucleotides: 15. Germline V lookup: CDR1 SNHLY, CDR2 FYNNEI. There are 16 residues in the CDR3.